This T cell receptor beta chain originates from a study of OX40 agonist ivuxolimab in advanced cancers. Study-wide context: Mean age about 60 years, range roughly 23 to 79; roughly 80% male.

This clone was recorded only once. V lost 2 bases and J lost 0, with 13 bases in between. Germline CDR1 reads SGHTA; CDR2 reads FQGNSA. The CDR3 runs to 16 residues. The repertoire was sequenced with immunoSEQ multiplex PCR; TCRdb's copy has only in-frame clones and lacks some. The repertoire holds tens of thousands of clones, with approximately 84% as singletons. The V gene is TRBV7-2, the J gene TRBJ1-2; D unresolved. Sequencing used CD4+ or CD8+ T cells sorted from blood, obtained in a trial of the OX40 agonist ivuxolimab. The TCR sequence derives from an adult with an advanced solid tumor such as melanoma, head and neck, liver or kidney cancer. DNA of the CDR3: TGTGCCAGCAGCTTAAACGGCGGTCGGGCTAACTATGGCTACACCTTC. Its protein product is CASSLNGGRANYGYTF. The whole variable domain, filled in from reference TRBV7-2 and TRBJ1-2, reads GAGVSQSPSNKVTEKGKDVELRCDPISGHTALYWYRQSLGQGLEFLIYFQGNSAPDKSGLPSDRFSAERTGGSVSTLTIQRTQQEDSAVYLCASSLNGGRANYGYTFGSGTRLTVV.